This T cell receptor beta chain comes out of a study of cytomegalovirus exposure and HLA in healthy donors. About the study: The Caucasian-associated ancestry cluster contained approximately 81% of the 300 to 450 genotyped donors.

Vbeta (60) and Jbeta (13) primers were used in the PCR. TCRdb's copy holds only in-frame clones and misses some; the assay was immunoSEQ multiplex PCR. Of 150,000 to 250,000 clones listed, approximately 79% were seen once; the top ten hold under 2%. A note on this clone: Its antigen is not identified.

Study-wide points: Reportedly, cytomegalovirus status was diagnosed with high sensitivity and specificity. The authors enumerated over 150 TCR beta chains as linked to cytomegalovirus.

Sample: PBMCs. The origin of this receptor is a girl aged 5-17 years in good health and CMV-seropositive.

In DNA form, the CDR3 reads TGCAGCGCCCGAGAGGGGGCGAGTACAGATACGCAGTATTTT. This sequence encodes CSAREGASTDTQYF. The chain employs TRBV29-1 and TRBJ2-3; 7 bases line up with TRBD1. V gave up 7 bases and J gave up 3 bases; unmatched junction bases: 10. Germline CDR1 and CDR2: SQVTM and ANQGSEA. CDR3 size: 14 residues.